This T cell receptor (beta chain) was recorded in a study of CD8 T cells in Susac syndrome. All included Susac syndrome patients satisfied recently defined diagnostic criteria for definite or probable disease. The TEMRA cells underwent FACS enrichment, while the CD8+ and CD4+ T cells underwent negative isolation. 0.5 to 1 ug RNA was reverse transcribed with random hexamers. TCRdb fed the immunoSEQ multiplex PCR reads into MiXCR, producing one record per CDR3 protein. The sample lists around 200,000 distinct CDR3 sequences; 85% to 95% were seen once. The germline CDR1 and CDR2 sequences are MNHEY and SMNVEV (reference sequence). The CDR3 spans 13 residues. The ends were cut back, 3 bases at V and 5 bases at J, with 8 bases in the middle. Findings and caveats of the study: Clonal expansion of Susac CD8+ cells peaked in TEMRA cells, and it also peaked in active patients.

As for this clonotype: Its antigen is currently unknown.

This clonotype was sampled from a human donor with Susac syndrome. Sequencing input: CD8+ T cells from PBMCs. J is TRBJ1-5 and V is TRBV27, with D possibly being TRBD1 (6 bases). The chain's CDR3 is CASSFGGDQPQHF. In DNA form, the CDR3 reads TGTGCCAGCAGTTTTGGGGGCGATCAGCCCCAGCATTTT.